The 6 T cell receptor beta chains below all came from one sample that was sequenced in a study of blood T cell repertoires in COVID-19. Some clones are missing from TCRdb's copy, which holds only in-frame ones; the method was immunoSEQ multiplex PCR. The sample holds 150,000 to 200,000 clones, 90% seen once. Sequencing input: peripheral blood. These receptor sequences come from a man aged 60 to 69 with active or convalescent COVID-19.

This sequence joins TRBV18 and TRBJ1-2; D is possibly TRBD1 (5 bases). CDR1 KGHSH and CDR2 LQKENI come from the germline V gene. The CDR3 contains 16 residues. V was cut by 4 bases and J by 0 bases, with 15 bases left in between. The CDR3 sequence: CASSQGSTDTNYGYTF. The CDR3 region has the DNA TGTGCCAGCTCACAAGGATCGACAGACACTAACTATGGCTACACCTTC.

The chain links TRBV9 to TRBJ1-2; 7 nucleotides agree with TRBD1. The ends lost 4 bases at V and 4 bases at J; junction bases unmatched: 7. Germline V gene sequence: CDR1 SGDLS, CDR2 YYNGEE. The CDR3 runs 14 residues. CDR3 region: CASSPQGVVYGYTF. The CDR3 nucleotides are TGTGCCAGCAGCCCTCAGGGGGTTGTCTATGGCTACACCTTC.

The CDR3 loop reads CASRTGATNEKLFF. The CDR3 nucleotides are TGTGCCAGCAGGACAGGGGCAACTAATGAAAAACTGTTTTTT. V and J are TRBV6-5 and TRBJ1-4; 8 bases match TRBD1. V lost 6 bases and J lost 0; bases outside the gene matches: 0. The CDR3 totals 14 residues. Germline lookup yields CDR1 MNHEY and CDR2 SVGAGI.

The chain carries TRBV19 and TRBJ2-3; no clear D. This CDR3 is built from 14 residues. From germline, CDR1 is LNHDA and CDR2 SQIVND (reference sequence). Trimming took 2 bases from V and 4 from J, leaving 10 bases between them. CDR3 bases: TGTGCCAGTAGTATACCAGTTTTACCAGATACGCAGTATTTT. This translates into CASSIPVLPDTQYF.

The CDR3 sequence is CASSPDRYNEQFF. DNA for the CDR3: TGTGCCAGCTCACCGGACAGGTACAATGAGCAGTTCTTC. V and J are TRBV18 and TRBJ2-1; 7 positions agree with TRBD1. V lost 3 bases to trimming and J lost 4 bases; unmatched junction nucleotides: 0. Germline-derived CDR1 and CDR2 are KGHSH and LQKENI. CDR3 length: 13 amino acids.

The V gene is TRBV5-1, the J gene TRBJ1-5; a possible D gene is TRBD1 (5 bases). The germline V gene has CDR1 SGHRS and CDR2 YFSETQ. Trimming removed 0 bases from V and 4 bases from J, with 11 bases in between. The CDR3 loop spans 15 amino acids. CDR3 loop: CASSLAGVGNQPQHF. CDR3 nucleotide sequence: TGCGCCAGCAGCTTGGCGGGGGTTGGGAATCAGCCCCAGCATTTT.